This TCR beta chain was recorded in a study of blood T cell repertoires in COVID-19. Overall study: Both acute and convalescent COVID-19 samples were obtained from the United States, Italy and Spain. Sources were T cells, B-cell-depleted T cells, or PBMCs; the material itself was cDNA or gDNA.

Germline CDR1 and CDR2: MDHEN and SYDVKM. The CDR3 has 16 residues. The V gene end was trimmed by 3 bases and the J gene end by 8 bases; junction bases not matched to a gene: 10. In the authors' workflow: The authors estimated nucleated cell counts from reference gene primer amplification. Assay: immunoSEQ multiplex PCR; the TCRdb copy retains only in-frame clones and omits some. The V and J calls and clone size were taken over from that table, and D and trimming were inferred from the DNA. The sample consists of some 250,000 clones, 86% of them appearing once. The clonotype was recovered from a man aged 80 or over with acute or convalescent COVID-19. Material for sequencing was peripheral blood. This sequence joins TRBV28 and TRBJ1-2; TRBD1 agrees at 12 bases. CDR3 residues: CASSLIGTGGSRGYTF. The CDR3 DNA follows: TGTGCCAGCAGTTTGATCGGGACAGGGGGCTCTCGGGGCTACACCTTC.